These 27 T cell receptor beta chains were sequenced from one sample in a study of cytomegalovirus exposure and HLA in healthy donors. 13 Jbeta primers and 60 Vbeta primers were used for the PCR. Profiling relied on immunoSEQ multiplex PCR, and the TCRdb table lists in-frame clones only, not all of them. The data show more than 100,000 clones, with under 90% seen just once and more than 8% held by the top ten. What was sequenced was PBMCs. The receptors were sampled from a female donor in good health and CMV-seropositive.

V is TRBV27 and J is TRBJ1-1; unclear D gene. CDR1 MNHEY and CDR2 SMNVEV come from the germline V gene (reference sequence). CDR3 length: 12 amino acids. V was pared by 0 bases and J by 11 bases, with 10 bases between. The chain's CDR3 is CASSLSGGVAFF. DNA of the CDR3: TGTGCCAGCAGTTTATCTGGCGGGGTGGCTTTCTTT.

This CDR3 is CASSYSDRGSYEQYF. The CDR3 nucleotides are TGTGCCAGCAGTTACTCTGACAGGGGGAGCTACGAGCAGTACTTC. V usage is TRBV6-5 and J usage is TRBJ2-7; TRBD1 aligns across 9 bases. There are 15 residues in the CDR3. V shed 0 bases, J shed 3 bases, and the junction held 3 bases outside the gene matches. Per the germline V gene, CDR1 is MNHEY and CDR2 is SVGAGI.

The V and J genes are TRBV28 and TRBJ1-2; 7 bases map to TRBD1. Germline V gene data show CDR1 as MDHEN and CDR2 as SYDVKM. There are 14 residues in the CDR3. The V and J ends lost 3 bases and 8 bases, in that order; junction bases with no gene match: 9. CDR3 bases: TGTGCCAGCAGTTTGGGACAGTTCTCGTCCGGCTACACCTTC. It encodes CASSLGQFSSGYTF.

V usage is TRBV4-1 and J usage is TRBJ1-5; 8 positions agree with TRBD1. The CDR3 is 16 amino acids. The ends lost 5 bases at V and 3 bases at J; junction bases unmatched: 9. Germline V gene sequence: CDR1 MGHRA, CDR2 YSYEKL. CDR3 sequence: CASSVTGTGFNQPQHF. The CDR3 DNA reads as TGCGCCAGCAGCGTTACCGGGACAGGCTTCAATCAGCCCCAGCATTTT.

This clone is judged medium-sized. J is TRBJ1-6 and V is TRBV7-9; D might be TRBD1 (5 bases). This CDR3 is built from 13 residues. The germline V and J ends were trimmed by 5 bases and 7 bases, with 9 bases remaining between them. In germline, CDR1 is SEHNR, CDR2 FQNEAQ (reference sequence). Here the CDR3 reads CASSPRGNSPLHF. DNA of the CDR3: TGTGCCAGCAGCCCCCGGGGGAATTCACCCCTCCACTTT.

The rearrangement joins TRBV10-3 to TRBJ2-1; 9 bases are a match to TRBD1. The CDR3 contains 17 residues. Losses at the gene ends were 4 bases for V and 2 bases for J; bases not matched to a gene: 9. CDR1 ENHRY and CDR2 SYGVKD come from the germline V gene. The CDR3 protein is CAISATGGSRTYNEQFF. The CDR3 nucleotides are TGTGCCATCAGTGCGACAGGGGGTAGTAGAACCTACAATGAGCAGTTCTTC.

The V call is TRBV4-2, the J call TRBJ2-2; D may be TRBD2 (5 bases). Per germline, CDR1 LGHNA and CDR2 YNFKEQ. Trimming removed 0 bases from V and 6 bases from J, with 20 bases in between. This CDR3 spans 18 amino acids. The CDR3 spells CASSQDLSASNGAGELFF. DNA of the CDR3: TGTGCCAGCAGCCAAGATCTTTCAGCAAGCAACGGGGCCGGGGAGCTGTTTTTT.

This chain joins TRBV7-2 and TRBJ1-5, with 8 positions matching TRBD1. The CDR3 covers 15 residues. Germline V lookup: CDR1 SGHTA, CDR2 FQGNSA. The junction had 10 bases not matched to a gene; V was cut back by 5 bases and J by 7 bases. The CDR3 region has the DNA TGTGCCAGCAGCCCCGGACAGGGTGGAGGACAGCCCCAGCATTTT. Residues: CASSPGQGGGQPQHF.

About this clone: Other DNA sequences within the sample encode an identical CDR3. The V call is TRBV4-1, the J call TRBJ1-2; TRBD1 agrees at 8 bases. There are 15 residues in the CDR3. Trimming cost V 0 bases and J 4 bases; bases outside gene matches: 4. Germline loops: CDR1 MGHRA, CDR2 YSYEKL. The CDR3: CASSQDPGGSYGYTF. The CDR3 DNA sequence: TGCGCCAGCAGCCAAGACCCAGGGGGCAGCTATGGCTACACCTTC.

This sequence joins TRBV6-5 and TRBJ2-7; possibly TRBD1 for D (6 bases). V gave up 5 bases and J gave up 6 bases, with 20 bases separating them. CDR1 is MNHEY, CDR2 SVGAGI, per germline. CDR3 length equals 15 residues. The CDR3: CASSPRAGVASEQYF. For the CDR3, the DNA is TGTGCCAGCAGTCCCCGGGCAGGGGTTGCTAGCGAGCAGTACTTC.

The chain employs TRBV19 and TRBJ1-3; 10 bases fit TRBD1. The germline gives CDR1 LNHDA, CDR2 SQIVND (reference sequence). This CDR3 has 16 residues. J lost 3 bases, V lost 3 bases, and 5 bases had no gene match. The CDR3 sequence: CASSIQTGGLGNTIYF. CDR3 bases: TGTGCCAGTAGTATCCAGACAGGGGGCCTTGGAAACACCATATATTTT.

The CDR3 region is CASSYSTSGGQETQYF. CDR3 coding DNA: TGTGCCAGCAGTTACTCGACGTCAGGGGGCCAAGAGACCCAGTACTTC. The gene calls are TRBV6-5 and TRBJ2-5; 7 bases map to TRBD1. This CDR3 has 16 amino acids. Germline lookup yields CDR1 MNHEY and CDR2 SVGAGI. V shed 0 bases and J 1 base; nucleotides not matched to a gene: 5.

Here the CDR3 reads CSVDRGDEQYF. The CDR3 nucleotides read TGCAGCGTTGACAGGGGAGACGAGCAGTACTTC. The J gene is TRBJ2-7, the V gene TRBV29-1; a possible D gene is TRBD1 (6 bases). The germline CDR1 and CDR2 sequences are SQVTM and ANQGSEA. Trimming removed 3 bases at V and 5 bases at J, with 8 bases between. The CDR3 length is 11 residues.

The V call is TRBV7-9, the J call TRBJ2-7, with D maybe TRBD1 (5 bases). The V gene lost 5 bases and the J gene lost 2 bases, with 13 bases spanning the gap. CDR3 length: 14 residues. CDR1 SEHNR and CDR2 FQNEAQ come from the germline V gene (reference sequence). Written as DNA, the CDR3 is TGTGCCAGCAGCCACGTAGGGGTCACCTACGAGCAGTACTTC. Translating it yields CASSHVGVTYEQYF.

This sequence joins TRBV6-5 and TRBJ2-5, with D perhaps matching TRBD1 (6 bases). The germline gives CDR1 MNHEY, CDR2 SVGAGI. This CDR3 has 13 residues. Trimming removed 2 bases from V and 4 bases from J, with 8 bases in between. CDR3 DNA: TGTGCCAGCAGTTACGGGGGCCCAGAGACCCAGTACTTC. This sequence encodes CASSYGGPETQYF.

The rearrangement joins TRBV27 to TRBJ2-2; TRBD2 might be the D (6 bases). This CDR3 spans 14 amino acids. Trimming stripped 5 bases from V and 3 bases from J, with 10 bases between. Germline CDR1 and CDR2: MNHEY and SMNVEV (reference sequence). CDR3 coding DNA: TGTGCCAGCAGTGGGGGGACCTACACCGGGGAGCTGTTTTTT. It encodes CASSGGTYTGELFF.

The V gene is TRBV5-6, the J gene TRBJ2-7; D possibly corresponds to TRBD2 (5 bases). The germline V gene encodes CDR1 SGHDT and CDR2 YYEEEE. CDR3 size: 14 residues. Trimming took off 7 bases at V and 3 bases at J, with 17 bases between the two ends. Here the CDR3 reads CASASGRGSYEQYF. In nucleotides, the CDR3 is TGTGCCAGCGCCTCGGGCCGGGGTAGCTACGAGCAGTACTTC.

The CDR3 spells CATSTSGPLEQYF. CDR3 DNA sequence: TGTGCCACCAGCACTAGCGGTCCCCTCGAGCAGTACTTC. The chain employs TRBV15 and TRBJ2-5; TRBD2 aligns across 7 bases. Near its end, the DNA agrees better with TRBJ2-7, so the J call may be wrong. Germline loops: CDR1 LNHNV, CDR2 YYDKDF (reference sequence). This CDR3 comprises 13 residues.

V is TRBV6-5 and J is TRBJ1-2; D may be TRBD1 (6 bases). The germline V gene encodes CDR1 MNHEY and CDR2 SVGAGI. Trimming left V 6 bases short and J 4 bases short, with 12 bases between. The CDR3 is made up of 13 amino acids. The CDR3 bases are TGTGCCAGCAGCTTGGGGGGGGCCTATGGCTACACCTTC. Amino acids: CASSLGGAYGYTF.

J is TRBJ1-6 and V is TRBV10-2; tentatively, D is TRBD1 (5 bases). CDR3 length: 14 residues. Trimming removed 4 bases from V and 4 bases from J, with 8 bases in between. Germline CDR1 reads WSHSY; CDR2 reads SAAADI. CDR3 DNA: TGCGCCAGCAGTGGGACACCTTATAATTCACCCCTCCACTTT. This encodes CASSGTPYNSPLHF.

This chain links TRBV9 with TRBJ1-3; D is undetermined. Trimming cost V 0 bases and J 0 bases, with 10 bases left between them. The CDR3 loop spans 16 amino acids. CDR1 and CDR2 from the germline V gene are SGDLS and YYNGEE. DNA for the CDR3: TGTGCCAGCAGCGTAGTGGCAGACTACTCTGGAAACACCATATATTTT. Translated: CASSVVADYSGNTIYF.

This chain uses TRBV14 with TRBJ1-3; tentative D call: TRBD1 (5 bases). Germline CDR1 and CDR2: SGHDN and FVKESK. The CDR3 is 16 amino acids. The V end lost 4 bases, the J end lost 2 bases, and 15 bases lay between the germline ends. CDR3 sequence reads: CASSLGLPTAGNTIYF. In nucleotides, the CDR3 is TGTGCCAGCAGCCTGGGACTTCCGACTGCTGGAAACACCATATATTTT. Using reference TRBV14 and TRBJ1-3 for the parts outside the CDR3, the full variable domain is EAGVTQFPSHSVIEKGQTVTLRCDPISGHDNLYWYRRVMGKEIKFLLHFVKESKQDESGMPNNRFLAERTGGTYSTLKVQPAELEDSGVYFCASSLGLPTAGNTIYFGEGSWLTVV.

This chain connects TRBV6-6 to TRBJ2-3; D is perhaps TRBD2 (6 bases). V shed 5 bases and J shed 7 bases, with 13 bases lying between them. The germline CDR1 and CDR2 sequences are MNHNY and SVGAGI (reference sequence). The CDR3 contains 13 residues. CDR3 DNA sequence: TGTGCCAGCAGTCAGACTAGGATGAATACGCAGTATTTT. Translated: CASSQTRMNTQYF.

V gene TRBV6-5 combines with J gene TRBJ2-2; D is perhaps TRBD2 (6 bases). The CDR3 consists of 13 residues. V lost 4 bases to trimming and J lost 4 bases, with 7 bases between them. CDR1 is MNHEY, CDR2 SVGAGI, per germline. CDR3 protein: CASSWEVTGELFF. In nucleotides, the CDR3 is TGTGCCAGCAGTTGGGAGGTCACCGGGGAGCTGTTTTTT.

As to this clone: Other DNA variants within this sample encode the same CDR3. J is TRBJ2-2 and V is TRBV7-9, with a tentative D call TRBD1 (6 bases). The germline V and J ends were trimmed by 5 bases and 0 bases, with 10 bases remaining between them. The germline V gene encodes CDR1 SEHNR and CDR2 FQNEAQ (reference sequence). The CDR3 consists of 15 residues. The CDR3 loop is CASSPGTTNTGELFF. Written as DNA, the CDR3 is TGTGCCAGCAGCCCCGGGACAACGAACACCGGGGAGCTGTTTTTT.

This sequence joins TRBV2 and TRBJ2-7; D remains unclear. Germline values: CDR1 SNHLY, CDR2 FYNNEI. The CDR3 contains 13 residues. The V and J ends lost 10 bases and 0 bases respectively, with 13 bases between them. The chain's CDR3 is CATLAESSYEQYF. The CDR3 region has the DNA TGTGCCACCTTGGCCGAAAGCTCCTACGAGCAGTACTTC.

This clone was detected only once. This chain uses TRBV18 with TRBJ1-4, with D unresolved. The V gene's germline CDR1 is KGHSH and CDR2 LQKENI. Between the trimmed V and J ends, which lost 3 bases and 4 bases, there was a span of 9 bases. The CDR3 totals 14 residues. This chain's CDR3 is CASSPLADNEKLFF. Here the CDR3 DNA reads TGTGCCAGCTCACCCCTCGCGGATAATGAAAAACTGTTTTTT.